A single sample gave rise to the 8 T cell receptor beta chains below, sequenced in a study of blood T cell repertoires in COVID-19. The data were produced by immunoSEQ multiplex PCR, yet TCRdb's version contains in-frame clones alone and is incomplete. The sample contains roughly 330,000 clones, roughly 88% of which appear only once. Sequences were obtained from peripheral blood. The receptors were gathered from a woman aged 45-65 years with active or convalescent COVID-19.

The V and J genes are TRBV24-1 and TRBJ1-1; tentatively, D is TRBD1 (6 bases). The CDR3 covers 13 residues. Germline values: CDR1 KGHDR, CDR2 SFDVKD. Deletions cut 4 bases from V and 4 bases from J, with 9 bases between. The CDR3 sequence: CATSDIGGTEAFF. The DNA of the CDR3 is TGTGCCACCAGTGACATAGGGGGCACTGAAGCTTTCTTT.

The chain combines TRBV5-1 with TRBJ1-1, with 10 bases that match TRBD1. J was trimmed by 0 bases and V by 6 bases; bases with no gene match: 11. Per germline, CDR1 SGHRS and CDR2 YFSETQ. The CDR3 is 17 residues long. The CDR3 loop is CASTPGTGAAVNTEAFF. The CDR3 DNA is TGCGCCAGCACCCCGGGGACAGGGGCCGCCGTGAACACTGAAGCTTTCTTT. Combining the CDR3 with reference TRBV5-1 and TRBJ1-1 gives the whole variable domain KAGVTQTPRYLIKTRGQQVTLSCSPISGHRSVSWYQQTPGQGLQFLFEYFSETQRNKGNFPGRFSGRQFSNSRSEMNVSTLELGDSALYLCASTPGTGAAVNTEAFFGQGTRLTVV.

Turning to this clone: An end of the junction differs from the germline gene, which may be a read error. The V and J genes are TRBV18 and TRBJ1-2; 9 nucleotides agree with TRBD1. The CDR3 is 14 residues long. In germline, CDR1 is KGHSH, CDR2 LQKENI. For the CDR3, the DNA is TGTGCCAGCTCACAGGGACAGGGAACTCTGGGCTGGCACTTC. Amino acid sequence: CASSQGQGTLGWHF.

The genes are TRBV29-1 and TRBJ1-1; maybe TRBD1 (5 bases). The CDR3 runs 13 residues. Germline V lookup: CDR1 SQVTM, CDR2 ANQGSEA. Trimming left V 3 bases short and J 2 bases short, with 10 bases between. The chain's CDR3 is CSVEGGVNTEAFF. DNA of the CDR3: TGCAGCGTTGAGGGGGGGGTTAACACTGAAGCTTTCTTT.

This sequence joins TRBV18 and TRBJ2-7; 7 nucleotides agree with TRBD2. V lost 1 base and J lost 2; bases outside the gene matches: 8. CDR3 length equals 16 residues. From germline, CDR1 is KGHSH and CDR2 LQKENI. CDR3 protein: CASSPQGRELTYEQYF. CDR3 in DNA: TGTGCCAGCTCACCACAGGGGCGGGAGTTGACCTACGAGCAGTACTTC. The complete variable domain, with remaining parts taken from reference TRBV18 and TRBJ2-7, reads NAGVMQNPRHLVRRRGQEARLRCSPMKGHSHVYWYRQLPEEGLKFMVYLQKENIIDESGMPKERFSAEFPKEGPSILRIQQVVRGDSAAYFCASSPQGRELTYEQYFGPGTRLTVT.

V gene TRBV18 combines with J gene TRBJ1-1; 11 bases fit TRBD1. V lost 3 bases and J lost 1; bases outside the gene matches: 13. The CDR3 spans 19 residues. The germline V gene encodes CDR1 KGHSH and CDR2 LQKENI. CDR3 region: CASSPLIGTGGRRNTEAFF. DNA of the CDR3: TGTGCCAGCTCACCCCTCATTGGGACAGGGGGGCGGCGGAACACTGAAGCTTTCTTT.

In its sample, this clone was seen once. The chain combines TRBV19 with TRBJ1-2; 7 nucleotides align to TRBD1. CDR3 length equals 15 residues. The trim removed 4 bases at V and 3 bases at J, leaving 8 bases unmatched. Germline-derived CDR1 and CDR2 are LNHDA and SQIVND (reference sequence). The CDR3 region has the DNA TGTGCCAGTAGTACCGGGACAGCCCCTCACTATGGCTACACCTTC. Residues: CASSTGTAPHYGYTF.

This clone was found once. V and J are TRBV30 and TRBJ2-5, with a weak D call TRBD1 (5 bases). This CDR3 spans 16 amino acids. Germline lookup yields CDR1 GTSNPN and CDR2 SVGIG (reference sequence). V gave up 4 bases and J gave up 5 bases, with 23 bases separating them. This chain's CDR3 is CAWNPGRAGSGETQYF. The DNA for the CDR3 is TGTGCCTGGAACCCAGGCCGGGCAGGGTCGGGTGAGACCCAGTACTTC.